This TCR beta chain derives from a study of blood T cell repertoires in COVID-19. Study-level background: In each case, the material was cDNA or gDNA derived from T cells, B-cell-depleted T cells, or PBMCs.

V lost 1 base to trimming and J lost 0 bases; unmatched junction nucleotides: 6. The CDR3 spans 17 residues. In germline, CDR1 is MGHRA, CDR2 YSYEKL. Authors' data handling: Reference gene primer amplification gave estimated nucleated cell counts. Assay: immunoSEQ multiplex PCR; the TCRdb copy retains only in-frame clones and omits some. D and trimming come from the DNA, and the V and J calls and clone size come from that table. The sample consists of some 350,000 clones, 85% to 90% of them appearing once. This clone has just one count. V and J are TRBV4-1 and TRBJ2-4; 7 bases are a match to TRBD2. Sequencing was carried out using peripheral blood. This TCR came from a woman aged 50 to 60 with COVID-19, enrolled during active disease. The CDR3 protein is CASSQGGGLRAKNIQYF. The CDR3 DNA reads as TGCGCCAGCAGCCAAGGCGGGGGATTGAGAGCCAAAAACATTCAGTACTTC.